A single sample gave rise to the 2 T cell receptor beta chains below, sequenced in a study of cytomegalovirus exposure and HLA in healthy donors. Primers included in the PCR were 60 Vbeta and 13 Jbeta primers. Repertoires were generated with immunoSEQ multiplex PCR, while TCRdb's copy carries only in-frame clones and drops some. In the table there are about 180,000 clones, 81% of which are singletons. The sequenced sample was PBMCs. These receptor sequences come from a woman between 18 and 29 years old in good health and CMV-seropositive.

The rearrangement uses TRBV5-4 and TRBJ2-5; 9 positions agree with TRBD2. V was pared by 4 bases and J by 2 bases, with 15 bases of the junction left unmatched. The germline V gene has CDR1 SGHNT and CDR2 YYREEE (reference sequence). The CDR3 extends over 18 amino acids. The CDR3 nucleotides are TGTGCCAGCAGCCAAATCTGGGGCGGGGGGGGAAATCAAGAGACCCAGTACTTC. Translating gives CASSQIWGGGGNQETQYF.

The chain uses TRBV4-1 and TRBJ1-3, with D hard to call. Germline lookup yields CDR1 MGHRA and CDR2 YSYEKL. The CDR3 loop spans 16 amino acids. V dropped 5 bases and J dropped 0 bases, with 14 bases sitting between them. The CDR3 sequence: CASSKPGLVSGNTIYF. DNA for the CDR3: TGCGCCAGCAGCAAACCGGGTCTTGTCTCTGGAAACACCATATATTTT.